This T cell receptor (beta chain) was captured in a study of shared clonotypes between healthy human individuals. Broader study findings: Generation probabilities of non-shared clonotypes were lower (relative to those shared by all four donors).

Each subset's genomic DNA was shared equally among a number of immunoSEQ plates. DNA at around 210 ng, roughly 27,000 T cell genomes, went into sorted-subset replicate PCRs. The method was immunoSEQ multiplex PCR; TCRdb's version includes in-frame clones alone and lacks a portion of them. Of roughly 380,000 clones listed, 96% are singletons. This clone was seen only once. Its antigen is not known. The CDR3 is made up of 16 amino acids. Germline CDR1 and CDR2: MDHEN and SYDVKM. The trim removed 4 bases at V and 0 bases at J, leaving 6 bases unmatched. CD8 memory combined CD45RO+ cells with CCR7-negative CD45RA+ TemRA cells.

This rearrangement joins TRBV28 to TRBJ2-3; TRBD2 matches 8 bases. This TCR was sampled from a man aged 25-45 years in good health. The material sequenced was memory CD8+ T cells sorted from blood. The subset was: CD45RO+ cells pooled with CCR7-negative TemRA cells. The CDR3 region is CASSSGASGSTDTQYF. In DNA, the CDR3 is TGTGCCAGCAGTTCGGGGGCTAGCGGGAGCACAGATACGCAGTATTTT.